This TCR beta chain was documented in a study of CD8 T cell repertoires and HIV-1 epitope variants. Study at large: Separate wells received one of Twenty-five Gag or Nef variant peptides.

Using immunoSEQ multiplex PCR, the repertoire was profiled, and TCRdb retains in-frame clones only, with some absent. The sample holds 3,000 or so clones; about 70% are singletons and the top ten take 40% to 55%. As concerns this clone: No antigen is known for it.

Sequenced input: cultured CD8+ T cells derived from PBMCs. The source is a male donor with HIV.

The CDR3 protein is CASSLGGSYQETQYF. In nucleotides, the CDR3 is TGTGCCAGCAGCTTAGGTGGCAGCTACCAAGAGACCCAGTACTTC. The chain joins TRBV7-9 to TRBJ2-5; D not certain. Germline lookup yields CDR1 SEHNR and CDR2 FQNEAQ (reference sequence). Between the trimmed V and J ends, which lost 1 base and 0 bases, there was a span of 9 bases. This CDR3 region has 15 residues.